The 32 T cell receptor beta chains below come from one sample, sequenced in a study. Via MiXCR, TCRdb re-called the RT-PCR reads, giving one row per CDR3 protein. Among about 680,000 distinct CDR3 sequences listed, over 12% were seen once. Sequenced input: memory CD4+ T cells from blood. Every receptor here comes from a female donor in good health, serving as a healthy control.

This clonotype was detected only a few times. V usage is TRBV7-8 and J usage is TRBJ2-1; D uncertain. There are 14 residues in the CDR3. V was trimmed by 5 bases and J by 4 bases, leaving 12 bases between them. The germline gives CDR1 SGHVS, CDR2 FQNEAQ. CDR3 in amino acids: CASSLRTDYNEQFF. CDR3 nucleotides: TGTGCCAGCAGCCTTCGGACGGATTACAATGAGCAGTTCTTC. Full variable domain (remainder filled in from reference TRBV7-8 and TRBJ2-1): GAGVSQSPRYKVAKRGQDVALRCDPISGHVSLFWYQQALGQGPEFLTYFQNEAQLDKSGLPSDRFFAERPEGSVSTLKIQRTQQEDSAVYLCASSLRTDYNEQFFGPGTRLTVL.

With regard to this clonotype: The missing conserved phenylalanine or tryptophan at the end of this CDR3 makes a read error likely. This chain uses TRBV5-1 with TRBJ1-6; a weak D match, TRBD1 (6 bases). This CDR3 comprises 16 residues. Germline loops: CDR1 SGHRS, CDR2 YFSETQ. V lost 1 base, J lost 10 bases, and 18 bases lay in between. The CDR3 loop is CASSLTGGRGSSPLHL. The CDR3 nucleotides are TGCGCCAGCAGCTTGACAGGCGGCAGGGGATCCTCACCCCTCCACTTA.

This clonotype was found many times. The chain couples TRBV5-5 to TRBJ2-7; D not resolved. This CDR3 spans 14 amino acids. Between the trimmed V and J ends, which lost 0 bases and 3 bases, there was a span of 10 bases. Germline V gene lookup returns CDR1 SGHKS and CDR2 YYEKEE (reference sequence). In nucleotides, the CDR3 is TGTGCCAGCAGCTTGGCCCAGGCAAACTACGAGCAGTACTTC. This gives the protein CASSLAQANYEQYF.

This clonotype occurred a few times. The rearrangement uses TRBV7-9 and TRBJ1-2; a possible D gene is TRBD1 (6 bases). Deletions cut 1 base from V and 4 bases from J, with 13 bases between. This CDR3 has 15 residues. Per the germline V gene, CDR1 is SEHNR and CDR2 is FQNEAQ (reference sequence). The CDR3 DNA reads TGTGCCAGCAGCTTAGGGGCACAGGGTATCTATGGCTACACCTTC. It specifies CASSLGAQGIYGYTF. The variable domain in full, completed from reference TRBV7-9 and TRBJ1-2, reads DTGVSQNPRHKITKRGQNVTFRCDPISEHNRLYWYRQTLGQGPEFLTYFQNEAQLEKSRLLSDRFSAERPKGSFSTLEIQRTEQGDSAMYLCASSLGAQGIYGYTFGSGTRLTVV.

This clonotype showed up just a few times. The J gene is TRBJ1-2, the V gene TRBV11-2; D remains ambiguous. Germline V gives CDR1 SGHAT, CDR2 FQNNGV. The V gene lost 1 base and the J gene lost 2 bases, with 8 bases spanning the gap. CDR3 length equals 14 residues. For the CDR3, the DNA is TGTGCCAGCAGCTTAGTACGGAGGAACTATGGCTACACCTTC. Its protein is CASSLVRRNYGYTF.

The chain recombines TRBV24-1 with TRBJ2-1; TRBD2 agrees at 12 bases. V dropped 4 bases and J dropped 3; count of bases not matched to a gene: 15. Germline CDR1 KGHDR, CDR2 SFDVKD. The CDR3 sequence is 20 residues long. CDR3 nucleotides: TGTGCCACCAGTGAGAATCGATATCTAGCGGGAGGGCCGGACTACAATGAGCAGTTCTTC. It is translated as CATSENRYLAGGPDYNEQFF.

There are a few counts of this clonotype. The gene calls are TRBV6-2 or TRBV6-3 and TRBJ2-1, with 7 bases aligning to TRBD2. Germline trimming cut 6 bases from V and 7 bases from J; bases unmatched to any gene: 18. Germline-derived CDR1 and CDR2 are MNHEY and SVGEGT. The CDR3 totals 17 residues. For the CDR3, the DNA is TGTGCCAGCAGCCCGGCCCAACTAGCGAGCGAGAGGAATGAGCAGTTCTTC. Its protein is CASSPAQLASERNEQFF.

This chain links TRBV20-1 with TRBJ1-5; D is possibly TRBD1 (5 bases). Germline lookup yields CDR1 DFQATT and CDR2 SNEGSKA (reference sequence). Trimming took 2 bases from V and 12 from J, leaving 14 bases between them. The CDR3 loop spans 12 amino acids. The CDR3 DNA reads TGCAGTGCTAGAAACCCCCAGGGAATCCAGCATTTT. It encodes CSARNPQGIQHF.

This clonotype has a handful of counts. The chain is built from TRBV3-1 and TRBJ2-5, with D hard to call. Trimming shortened V by 3 bases and J by 2 bases, and 13 bases separated the two germline ends. The germline gives CDR1 LGHDT, CDR2 YNNKEL (reference sequence). The CDR3 is 15 amino acids. The CDR3 nucleotides are TGTGCCAGCAGCCAGATGTATCAGGATCAAGAGACCCAGTACTTC. Encoded protein: CASSQMYQDQETQYF.

The chain joins TRBV7-2 to TRBJ2-5; 14 positions agree with TRBD2. This CDR3 comprises 18 residues. The junction had 12 bases not matched to a gene; V was cut back by 5 bases and J by 4 bases. Per the germline V gene, CDR1 is SGHTA and CDR2 is FQGNSA. The CDR3 DNA follows: TGTGCCAGCAGCATACCGAACGGACTAGCGGGGGGTACAGAGACCCAGTACTTC. The encoded protein is CASSIPNGLAGGTETQYF. Full variable domain (remainder filled in from reference TRBV7-2 and TRBJ2-5): GAGVSQSPSNKVTEKGKDVELRCDPISGHTALYWYRQSLGQGLEFLIYFQGNSAPDKSGLPSDRFSAERTGGSVSTLTIQRTQQEDSAVYLCASSIPNGLAGGTETQYFGPGTRLLVL.

The chain has TRBV7-2 and TRBJ2-5; 10 nucleotides agree with TRBD1. The length of the CDR3 is 15 residues. The germline V gene encodes CDR1 SGHTA and CDR2 FQGNSA. The V and J ends lost 5 bases and 4 bases, in that order; junction bases with no gene match: 7. CDR3 residues: CASSVGQGGTETQYF. The CDR3 DNA is TGTGCCAGCAGCGTCGGACAGGGGGGGACAGAGACCCAGTACTTC.

V and J are TRBV24-1 and TRBJ2-7, with D maybe TRBD2 (5 bases). In germline, CDR1 is KGHDR, CDR2 SFDVKD. The ends were cut back, 2 bases at V and 3 bases at J, with 10 bases in the middle. This CDR3 region has 14 residues. Here the CDR3 reads CATSDSGNLYEQYF. DNA for the CDR3: TGTGCCACCAGTGATTCGGGAAACCTCTACGAGCAGTACTTC.

The sample holds many counts of this clonotype. The chain carries TRBV5-1 and TRBJ2-2; D unclear. The CDR3 is made up of 13 amino acids. Per the germline V gene, CDR1 is SGHRS and CDR2 is YFSETQ. V was shortened by 0 bases and J by 4 bases, with 4 bases between the two germline ends. In DNA form, the CDR3 reads TGCGCCAGCAGCTTGGCTATCACCGGGGAGCTGTTTTTT. It translates to CASSLAITGELFF.

CDR3 sequence: CASSLSHRWGTGQPQHF. The CDR3 DNA is TGTGCCAGCAGCTTGTCTCACCGGTGGGGGACCGGCCAGCCCCAGCATTTT. The chain recombines TRBV5-6 with TRBJ1-5, with D tentatively TRBD1 (5 bases). CDR3 length equals 17 residues. Germline lookup yields CDR1 SGHDT and CDR2 YYEEEE. V was pared by 1 base and J by 7 bases, with 21 bases between.

This clonotype was counted at least ten times. The chain combines TRBV7-2 with TRBJ2-7, with D perhaps TRBD1 (5 bases). This CDR3 comprises 15 residues. In germline, CDR1 is SGHTA, CDR2 FQGNSA. V lost 1 base and J lost 4, with 14 bases in between. The CDR3 sequence is CASSLGSGRGYEQYF. CDR3 DNA: TGTGCCAGCAGCTTAGGGTCAGGGCGTGGGTACGAGCAGTACTTC.

The V gene is TRBV20-1, the J gene TRBJ2-1; 16 bases fit TRBD2. The CDR3 is made up of 20 amino acids. The germline V gene encodes CDR1 DFQATT and CDR2 SNEGSKA (reference sequence). V lost 2 bases to trimming and J lost 0 bases; unmatched junction nucleotides: 10. The CDR3 region has the DNA TGCAGTGCTAGATCAACGGGACTAGCGGGAGGGGGGGGCTCCTACAATGAGCAGTTCTTC. Its protein is CSARSTGLAGGGGSYNEQFF.

This rearrangement joins TRBV24-1 to TRBJ1-5; tentative D call: TRBD1 (6 bases). Trimming shortened V by 9 bases and J by 7 bases, and 18 bases separated the two germline ends. This CDR3 is built from 14 residues. Per the germline V gene, CDR1 is KGHDR and CDR2 is SFDVKD. The CDR3 nucleotides are TGTGCCACCGGAGGTGGGGGGGCAGGGCAGCCCCAGCATTTT. Amino acids: CATGGGGAGQPQHF.

This chain connects TRBV4-2 to TRBJ2-3; tentative D call: TRBD2 (6 bases). Deletions cut 3 bases from V and 2 bases from J, with 15 bases between. Germline values: CDR1 LGHNA, CDR2 YNFKEQ. The CDR3 sequence is 16 residues long. The CDR3 loop is CASSHSRGGYTDTQYF. The DNA of the CDR3 is TGTGCCAGCAGCCATAGTAGGGGAGGATACACAGATACGCAGTATTTT.

This sequence joins TRBV6-5 and TRBJ2-7; 7 positions match TRBD1. This CDR3 contains 14 residues. Trimming cost V 5 bases and J 4 bases; bases outside gene matches: 8. Germline CDR1 reads MNHEY; CDR2 reads SVGAGI. The CDR3 DNA reads TGTGCCAGCAGTCCCGGGACAGCAGGATACGAGCAGTACTTC. Translation gives CASSPGTAGYEQYF.

This clonotype was observed a handful of times. This rearrangement joins TRBV5-1 to TRBJ2-3; the match to TRBD2 covers 9 bases. The germline V gene has CDR1 SGHRS and CDR2 YFSETQ. This CDR3 has 16 amino acids. With 0 bases clipped from V and 3 bases from J, the junction kept 5 bases outside the gene matches. The CDR3 region is CASSLATSGATDTQYF. In nucleotides, the CDR3 is TGCGCCAGCAGCTTGGCGACTAGCGGAGCAACAGATACGCAGTATTTT.

This chain connects TRBV5-1 to TRBJ2-3; unclear D gene. Germline CDR1 and CDR2: SGHRS and YFSETQ. The length of the CDR3 is 16 residues. V lost 0 bases, J lost 0 bases, and 11 bases lay in between. CDR3: CASSLGTGISTDTQYF. In DNA form, the CDR3 reads TGCGCCAGCAGCTTGGGAACCGGCATTAGCACAGATACGCAGTATTTT. Full variable domain (remainder filled in from reference TRBV5-1 and TRBJ2-3): KAGVTQTPRYLIKTRGQQVTLSCSPISGHRSVSWYQQTPGQGLQFLFEYFSETQRNKGNFPGRFSGRQFSNSRSEMNVSTLELGDSALYLCASSLGTGISTDTQYFGPGTRLTVL.

This clonotype was observed a few times. The chain carries TRBV12-5 and TRBJ2-5; 7 nucleotides line up with TRBD1. CDR1 and CDR2 from the germline V gene are LGHNT and FRNRAP. Trimming cost V 6 bases and J 5 bases; bases outside gene matches: 3. This CDR3 has 12 amino acids. The CDR3 coding sequence is TGTGCTAGTGGGAGGGACAGCGAGACCCAGTACTTC. It yields the protein CASGRDSETQYF.

This clonotype came up a few times. V and J are TRBV5-1 and TRBJ2-2, with 11 bases aligning to TRBD2. Looked up from germline, CDR1 is SGHRS and CDR2 is YFSETQ. This CDR3 is built from 16 residues. Losses at the gene ends were 9 bases for V and 3 bases for J; bases not matched to a gene: 10. The CDR3 nucleotides read TGCGCCACCACCCCCACTAGCGGGAGTTACACCGGGGAGCTGTTTTTT. This translates into CATTPTSGSYTGELFF. The variable domain in full, with the rest retrieved from reference TRBV5-1 and TRBJ2-2, is KAGVTQTPRYLIKTRGQQVTLSCSPISGHRSVSWYQQTPGQGLQFLFEYFSETQRNKGNFPGRFSGRQFSNSRSEMNVSTLELGDSALYLCATTPTSGSYTGELFFGEGSRLTVL.

This clonotype was seen only a few times. The chain links TRBV5-1 to TRBJ2-2; 7 bases map to TRBD2. Trimming took 2 bases from V and 1 from J; bases not matched to a gene: 5. Germline V gives CDR1 SGHRS, CDR2 YFSETQ. The CDR3 runs to 16 residues. This CDR3 reads CASSFYLAVNTGELFF. DNA for the CDR3: TGCGCCAGCAGCTTTTACCTAGCGGTGAACACCGGGGAGCTGTTTTTT.

This clonotype came up many times. The genes are TRBV15 and TRBJ2-1, with a tentative D call TRBD1 (6 bases). Germline lookup yields CDR1 LNHNV and CDR2 YYDKDF (reference sequence). V was trimmed by 5 bases and J by 1 base, leaving 15 bases between them. The CDR3 runs to 16 residues. In DNA form, the CDR3 reads TGTGCCACCAGCCGACTCCAGGGGAGATCCTACAATGAGCAGTTCTTC. This translates into CATSRLQGRSYNEQFF.

This clonotype was seen many times. The chain joins TRBV15 to TRBJ2-7; D unresolved. CDR3 size: 15 residues. Germline loops: CDR1 LNHNV, CDR2 YYDKDF (reference sequence). Trimming took off 3 bases at V and 3 bases at J, with 15 bases between the two ends. The CDR3 DNA follows: TGTGCCACCAGCAGGAGGACCGATGCCATCTACGAGCAGTACTTC. Translation: CATSRRTDAIYEQYF. Full variable domain (rest looked up from reference TRBV15 and TRBJ2-7): DAMVIQNPRYQVTQFGKPVTLSCSQTLNHNVMYWYQQKSSQAPKLLFHYYDKDFNNEADTPDNFQSRRPNTSFCFLDIRSPGLGDTAMYLCATSRRTDAIYEQYFGPGTRLTVT.

This clonotype was counted a few times. This sequence joins TRBV20-1 and TRBJ2-7; D is tentatively TRBD1 or TRBD2 (5 bases each). The germline V and J ends were trimmed by 7 bases and 5 bases, with 15 bases remaining between them. CDR3 length equals 12 residues. The germline V gene encodes CDR1 DFQATT and CDR2 SNEGSKA (reference sequence). The CDR3 here is CSVGESTDEQYF. The CDR3 nucleotides are TGCAGTGTGGGGGAGTCGACCGACGAGCAGTACTTC.

This clonotype was counted ten times or more. The V call is TRBV7-9, the J call TRBJ2-5; unclear D gene. Germline V lookup: CDR1 SEHNR, CDR2 FQNEAQ (reference sequence). CDR3 length: 15 residues. The ends were cut back, 7 bases at V and 4 bases at J, with 19 bases in the middle. The CDR3 is CASIPRTAVLETQYF. CDR3 in DNA: TGTGCCAGCATCCCCAGGACCGCGGTACTAGAGACCCAGTACTTC.

V usage is TRBV6-1 and J usage is TRBJ2-5; the match to TRBD2 covers 9 bases. The J segment lost 2 bases and the V segment lost 6 bases, leaving 10 bases of the junction unmatched. This CDR3 has 16 amino acids. Germline CDR1 is MNHNS and CDR2 is SASEGT. CDR3 sequence: CASSPGWSGGQETQYF. The CDR3 DNA is TGTGCCAGCAGCCCCGGGTGGAGCGGGGGGCAAGAGACCCAGTACTTC.

The sample holds a few counts of this clonotype. The V call is TRBV4-1, the J call TRBJ1-5; unclear D gene. The CDR3 totals 15 residues. V dropped 0 bases and J dropped 5 bases, with 11 bases sitting between them. CDR1 is MGHRA and CDR2 is YSYEKL in the germline V gene. CDR3 protein: CASSQDWYRYQPQHF. As DNA, the CDR3 is TGCGCCAGCAGCCAAGATTGGTACCGCTATCAGCCCCAGCATTTT.

This clonotype was seen ten or more times. The chain uses TRBV4-1 and TRBJ2-1, with no clear D. Germline loops: CDR1 MGHRA, CDR2 YSYEKL. Trimming took off 6 bases at V and 2 bases at J, with 11 bases between the two ends. This CDR3 is 14 amino acids long. This CDR3 reads CASRPDETYNEQFF. The CDR3, as DNA: TGCGCCAGCAGACCAGACGAAACCTACAATGAGCAGTTCTTC.

The J gene is TRBJ1-1, the V gene TRBV15, with a tentative D call TRBD1 (6 bases). Germline CDR1 reads LNHNV; CDR2 reads YYDKDF (reference sequence). The CDR3 covers 17 residues. Trimming shortened V by 1 base and J by 2 bases, and 17 bases separated the two germline ends. The CDR3 loop is CATSRGQGLRGNTEAFF. As DNA, the CDR3 is TGTGCCACCAGCAGAGGGCAGGGGCTGAGAGGCAACACTGAAGCTTTCTTT.